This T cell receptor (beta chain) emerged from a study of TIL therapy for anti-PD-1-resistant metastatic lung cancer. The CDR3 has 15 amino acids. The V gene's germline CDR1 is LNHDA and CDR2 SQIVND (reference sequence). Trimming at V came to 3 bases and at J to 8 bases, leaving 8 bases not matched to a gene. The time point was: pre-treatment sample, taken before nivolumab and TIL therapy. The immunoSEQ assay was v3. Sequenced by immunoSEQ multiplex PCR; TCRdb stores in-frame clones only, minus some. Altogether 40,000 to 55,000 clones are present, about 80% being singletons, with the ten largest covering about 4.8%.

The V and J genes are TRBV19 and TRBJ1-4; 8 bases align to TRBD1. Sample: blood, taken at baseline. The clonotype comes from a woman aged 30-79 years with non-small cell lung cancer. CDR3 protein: CASSILGTGVEKLFF. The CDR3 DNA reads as TGTGCCAGTAGTATTTTAGGGACAGGCGTCGAAAAACTGTTTTTT. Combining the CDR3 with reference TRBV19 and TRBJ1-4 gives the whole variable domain DGGITQSPKYLFRKEGQNVTLSCEQNLNHDAMYWYRQDPGQGLRLIYYSQIVNDFQKGDIAEGYSVSREKKESFPLTVTSAQKNPTAFYLCASSILGTGVEKLFFGSGTQLSVL.